The TCR beta chain described here comes from a study of cytomegalovirus exposure and HLA in healthy donors (dated by TCRdb to about 2017). Some background on the complete study: In an earlier analysis of some 610 of the donors, around 300 Gb of sequence data and 120 million or so unique TCR beta sequences from approximately 180 million T cells were reported. Of the 300 to 450 genotyped donors, approximately 83% fell in the genetic ancestry cluster associated with self-reported Caucasian donors. To predict cytomegalovirus infection status, the study brought together high-throughput TCR immunosequencing, statistical association of individual TCRs with disease status, and machine learning. Across 300 to 400 genotyped donors of the cohort, an average of about 220,000 unique TCR beta nucleotide sequences per donor were sequenced, and roughly 18% of those sequences were non-productive. In an earlier analysis of a few hundred of the donors, high-throughput TCR beta sequencing was used to judge whether each TCR beta V gene segment behaved as functional or pseudogenic. Because of strong linkage in the cohort, roughly five DR-DQ haplotypes were treated as single units for association and clustering. The aim of the study was to test whether cataloging public T cell receptors could identify signatures of past pathogen exposure. Donor age, sex, ethnicity and CMV serostatus were compiled together with the repertoire data. The study profiled the T cell repertoires of hundreds of subjects by immunosequencing and related them to cytomegalovirus serostatus. To study patterns of TCR occurrence, a later analysis re-analyzed previously published TCR beta repertoires from hundreds of donors and added high-resolution HLA genotyping. Rather than drawing on any new phenotypic data, the later analysis identified candidate immune exposures from TCR beta sequences and the way those sequences occurred across donors. In a later genetic analysis, genome-wide SNP genotypes for about 55% of the roughly 700 donors were used, and that subset was treated as a discovery cohort. All discovery cohort repertoires had been generated using a single sequencing platform. Both class I and class II loci were covered by HLA typing, at four-digit resolution. The number of donors typed differed by locus, with 629-630 for A, B, C, DRB1 and DQB1, around 500 for DQA1, 600 to 610 for DPA1, and 472 for DPB1. Roughly 300 gigabases of sequencing data and around 80 million unique TCR sequences made up an early release that covered over 550 HLA-typed donors. In addition to the first cohort of several hundred subjects, a separate validation cohort of approximately 130 different subjects was used. What the research found in general, with its limitations: The 87-base-pair reads could not distinguish some IMGT-functional V segments, including TRBV6-2 and TRBV6-3, so those segments were excluded. The study gave a list of some 150 TCR beta chains associated with cytomegalovirus. According to a later analysis, most CMV-associated TCR beta chains appeared to be HLA-restricted, and the HLA associations seemed to be driven largely by CMV exposure. In a later genetic analysis, fewer N-insertions in productive TCRs were reported among donors in an Asian-associated ancestry cluster than the 666-donor mean. Because some donors lacked HLA typing at each locus, the association tests relied only on the typed subset. In vitro tests confirmed that a few of the cytomegalovirus-associated TCR beta chains recognize cytomegalovirus antigens. A group of highly shared sequence variants was considered likely to be a technical artifact of the sequencing pipeline. At a false discovery rate of 0.05, a later analysis linked 15,000 to 20,000 TCR beta sequences to specific HLA alleles. Linkage disequilibrium might explain the correlated functional status among segregating V segments, but an unknown experimental factor could not be ruled out. The presence/absence analyses assumed that sequencing depth was roughly uniform across donors, and that assumption may not be true. Across donors, most TCR sequences were observed very rarely, whereas some public TCRs were present in many individuals. Because counts were too low, 15 to 20 rarely observed V segments, including chromosome 9 orphons, were left out of the earlier analysis of 587 of the donors. A further reported finding was that TCR beta sequences accurately predicted the HLA-A and HLA-B alleles for most subjects in the first cohort. In a later analysis, the rate of TCR association differed among HLA loci, with DRB1 alleles having the most associated TCRs and HLA-C alleles having the fewest. CMV serostatus was the only immune exposure information available for the cohort. The classifier was reported to diagnose cytomegalovirus status with high specificity and sensitivity in both the original cohort and the validation cohort. In this cohort, only TCR beta chains were sequenced, and detectable features were limited by the absence of alpha or paired-chain data. In a later analysis, several top co-occurrence clusters were reported to appear linked to parvovirus B19, influenza, CMV and Epstein-Barr virus. An earlier analysis of approximately 500 of the donors showed that most TCR beta V segments appeared in productive rearrangements either about 90% or about 30% of the time, which broadly matched IMGT annotations. It was suggested by the authors that the approach could potentially be generalized to other disease states and immunological phenotypes. Strong co-occurrence of HLA alleles, especially DR and DQ, made assigning TCR associations to individual alleles difficult. In a later analysis, HLA-associated TCR beta chains were found to be more clonally expanded and to have lower generation probabilities than equally common non-associated chains. A later genetic analysis associated a missense DCLRE1C variant with V-gene and J-gene trimming of TCR beta chains, and an independent cohort replicated the association.

Concerning this clone: It has no known antigen specificity. The record has no base qualities; no much larger clone is one base away.

Library generation was performed with the immunoSEQ multiplex PCR assay. The multiplex PCR relied on a mix of 60 forward primers for TCR Vbeta segments and 13 reverse primers for TCR Jbeta segments. Amplification of the CDR3 region of rearranged TCR beta genes was performed with a multiplex PCR assay on genomic DNA. The amplified TCR beta libraries were sequenced on the Illumina HiSeq System as 87-base-pair reads. Turning to the authors' computational methods: A later analysis tallied tens of millions of unique TCR beta chains across the 700 or so repertoires, and roughly 11 million of those chains were shared by two or more donors. A nearest-neighbor algorithm error-corrected the raw reads and collapsed the reads into unique sequences, merging closely related sequences to remove PCR and sequencing errors. To assign V, D and J gene segments, CDR3 sequences were aligned to IMGT reference sequences. For a sequence to be retained, at least a six-nucleotide match to both a V gene segment and a J gene segment was required. Rearrangements were called productive when the CDR3 lacked stop codons and stayed in frame with V and J; all others were non-productive. CDR3 was defined according to IMGT convention as the region running from the second conserved V-encoded cysteine to the conserved J-encoded phenylalanine. The earlier analysis of 500 to 750 of the donors excluded any sequence lacking an unambiguous match to a single V gene segment. An earlier analysis of several hundred of the donors called V segments functional above 56.7% productive rearrangements and segregating when the between-donor standard deviation exceeded 5%. A statistical classification framework was built for diagnosing cytomegalovirus status from the catalog of TCR beta chain sequences. A later analysis assigned V and J genes by comparing TCR nucleotide sequences with IMGT/GENE-DB human TR gene sequences. Using the TCRdist pipeline, a later analysis assigned CDR3 sequences along with most-parsimonious VDJ recombination scenarios. In a later analysis, every TCR beta chain was defined by the combination of its CDR3 amino acid sequence and its V-gene family, and reads without a unique V-gene family were dropped. To address suspected cross-contamination and a sequencing artifact, a later analysis removed approximately 600 highly shared, low-generation-probability nucleotide sequences. For each public chain, a later analysis derived a clonal expansion index from normalized ranks of inferred template counts within each repertoire. A later analysis computed generation probabilities with a VDJ recombination model fitted to out-of-frame rearrangements, and checked the results against IGoR. In a later analysis, TCR-TCR, TCR-HLA and TCR-CMV co-occurrence was scored with hypergeometric tests, and a repertoire-size bias correction was applied to TCR pairs. In a later analysis, false discovery rates were estimated by permuting HLA or CMV assignments 20 times. A later analysis grouped co-occurring TCRs with DBSCAN, adding TCRdist sequence similarity when clustering within HLA-allele-positive subsets. Repertoires with fewer than 30,000 or more than 120,000 public chains, plus five repertoires with anomalous nucleotide sharing, were excluded from co-occurrence clustering. The table comes from immuneACCESS by way of TCRdb, which keeps in-frame sequences with V and J called. Part of the clones is missing from these tables; in studies checked, under half for an unresolved V gene and the rest for unknown reasons. V, J and clone size are those of that table, while D and trimming were read from the DNA. The sample has 150,000 to 200,000 clones on record, roughly 90% of them singletons. Around 0.21% of the sample is in the top ten clones.

The cohort was made up of around 720 healthy bone marrow donors. All cohort members were sampled while nominally healthy, although unrecorded immune exposures were likely present. The donor was CMV seronegative and belonged to the group of 350 or so seronegative cohort members. Each donor provided a peripheral blood sample, and peripheral blood mononuclear cells were used for TCR beta sequencing. Genomic DNA extraction from the blood cell samples was performed with the Qiagen DNeasy Blood Extraction Kit. In the germline V gene (reference sequence), CDR1 corresponds to LNHDA and CDR2 to SQIVND. V and J lose 6 bases and 0 bases, and a span of 15 bases separates them. From the cysteine up to the phenylalanine, the CDR3 has a length of 15 residues. The retained sequence is limited to the CDR3, 45 bases, with the frame set at the first base.

The V and J segments used are TRBV19 and TRBJ2-7; a weak D assignment points to TRBD1 (5 bases agree). The TCR was taken from a girl under three years old in good health and CMV-seronegative. The sequencing input was PBMCs. The bases read TGTGCCAGTAGAATTGGACACCAGAGCTCCTACGAGCAGTACTTC. It specifies CASRIGHQSSYEQYF.